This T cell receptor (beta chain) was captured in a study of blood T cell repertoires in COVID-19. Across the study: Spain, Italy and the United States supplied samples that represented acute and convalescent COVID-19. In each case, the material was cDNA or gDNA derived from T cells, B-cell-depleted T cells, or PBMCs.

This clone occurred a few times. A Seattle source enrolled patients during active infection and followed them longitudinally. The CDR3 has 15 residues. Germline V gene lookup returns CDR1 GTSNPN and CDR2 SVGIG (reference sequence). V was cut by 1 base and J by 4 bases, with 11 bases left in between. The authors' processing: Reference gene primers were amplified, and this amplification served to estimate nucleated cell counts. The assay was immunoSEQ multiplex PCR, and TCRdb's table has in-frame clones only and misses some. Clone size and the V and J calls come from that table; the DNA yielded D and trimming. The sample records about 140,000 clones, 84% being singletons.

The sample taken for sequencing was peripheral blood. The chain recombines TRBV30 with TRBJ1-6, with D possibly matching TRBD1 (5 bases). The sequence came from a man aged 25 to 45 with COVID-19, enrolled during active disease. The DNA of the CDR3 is TGTGCCTGGAGTGAAGGGGCAGCTTATAATTCACCCCTCCACTTT. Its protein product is CAWSEGAAYNSPLHF.